This T cell receptor (beta chain) originates from a study of response to subunit inactivated influenza vaccine. General observations from the study: T cells newly recruited by each seasonal influenza vaccination are few, the authors suggested.

On this clonotype itself: Its antigen remains unknown.

Germline V gene data show CDR1 as SNHLY and CDR2 as FYNNEI. Trimming cost V 6 bases and J 8 bases; bases outside gene matches: 9. This CDR3 region has 14 residues. MiXCR, applied by TCRdb to the RT-PCR reads, yields one record per CDR3 protein. The data contain approximately 310,000 distinct CDR3 sequences, 21% of them singletons. The V and J genes are TRBV2 and TRBJ1-4; TRBD1 matches at 7 bases. The sample consisted of PBMCs from blood, taken approximately 20 months after vaccination. This clonotype was sampled from a man in his fifties or sixties who received an inactivated influenza vaccine. CDR3: CASSLGTAREKLFF. The DNA for the CDR3 is TGTGCCAGCAGCTTGGGGACAGCGCGGGAAAAACTGTTTTTT.